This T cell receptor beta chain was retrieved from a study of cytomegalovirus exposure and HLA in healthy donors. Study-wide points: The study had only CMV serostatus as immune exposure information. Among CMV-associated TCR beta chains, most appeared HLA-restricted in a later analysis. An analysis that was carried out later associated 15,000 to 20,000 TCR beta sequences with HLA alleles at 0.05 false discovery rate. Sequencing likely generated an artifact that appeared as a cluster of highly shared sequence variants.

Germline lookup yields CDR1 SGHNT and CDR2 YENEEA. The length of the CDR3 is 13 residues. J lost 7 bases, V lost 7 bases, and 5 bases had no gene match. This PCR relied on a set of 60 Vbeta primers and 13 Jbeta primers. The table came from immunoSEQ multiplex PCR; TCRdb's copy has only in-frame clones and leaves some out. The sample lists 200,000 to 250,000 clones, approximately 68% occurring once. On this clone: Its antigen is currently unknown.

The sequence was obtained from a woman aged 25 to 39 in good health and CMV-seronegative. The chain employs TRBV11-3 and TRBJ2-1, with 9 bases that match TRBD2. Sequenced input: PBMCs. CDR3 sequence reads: CASKAGGRNEQFF. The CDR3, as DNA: TGTGCCAGCAAGGCGGGGGGGCGAAATGAGCAGTTCTTC.